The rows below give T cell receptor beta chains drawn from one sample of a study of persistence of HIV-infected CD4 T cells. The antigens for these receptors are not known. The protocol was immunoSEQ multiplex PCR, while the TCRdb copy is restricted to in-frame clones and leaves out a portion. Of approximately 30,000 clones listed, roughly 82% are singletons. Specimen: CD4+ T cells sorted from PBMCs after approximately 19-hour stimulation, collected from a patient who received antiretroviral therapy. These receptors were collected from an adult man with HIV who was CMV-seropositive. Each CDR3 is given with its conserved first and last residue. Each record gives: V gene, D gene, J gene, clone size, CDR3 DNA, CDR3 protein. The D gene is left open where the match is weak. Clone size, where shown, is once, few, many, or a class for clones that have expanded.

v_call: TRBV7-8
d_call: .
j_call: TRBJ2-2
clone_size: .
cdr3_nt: TGTGCCAGCAGCTTCGATCGCGCCGGGGAGCTGTTTTTT
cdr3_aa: CASSFDRAGELFF

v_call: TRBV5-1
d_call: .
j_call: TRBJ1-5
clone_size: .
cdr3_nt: TGCGCCAGCAGCTTGGGCGACGAACCGGGGCATTTT
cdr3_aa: CASSLGDEPGHF

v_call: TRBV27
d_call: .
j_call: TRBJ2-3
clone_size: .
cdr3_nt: TGTGCCAGCCGATCTTTCACCACAGATACGCAGTATTTT
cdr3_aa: CASRSFTTDTQYF

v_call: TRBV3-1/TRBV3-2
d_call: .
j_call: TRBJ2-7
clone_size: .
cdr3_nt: TGTGCCAGCAGCCTCAGAGGTGGTGCGCAGTACTTC
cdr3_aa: CASSLRGGAQYF

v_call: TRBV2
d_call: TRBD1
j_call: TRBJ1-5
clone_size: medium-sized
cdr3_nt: TGTGCCAGCAGTATGCAGGGGGGAAGGAGCAATCAGCCCCAGCATTTT
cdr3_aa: CASSMQGGRSNQPQHF

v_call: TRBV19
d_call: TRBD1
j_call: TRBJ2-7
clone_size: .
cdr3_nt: TGTGCCAGTAGTAAGGGGGCCATGAGGGACGAGCAGTACTTC
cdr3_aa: CASSKGAMRDEQYF

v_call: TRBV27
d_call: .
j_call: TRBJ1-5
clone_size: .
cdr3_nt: TGTGCCAGCAGTCCGCCCGGTGGCAGGGAGACTCAGCCCCAGCATTTT
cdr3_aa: CASSPPGGRETQPQHF

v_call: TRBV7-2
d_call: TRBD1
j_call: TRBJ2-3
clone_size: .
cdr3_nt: TGTGCCAGCAGCATCGGACAGGGCCCAGTCACAGATACGCAGTATTTT
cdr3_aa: CASSIGQGPVTDTQYF

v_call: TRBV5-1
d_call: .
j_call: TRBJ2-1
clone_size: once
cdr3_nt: TGCGCCAGCAGCTTGGTTTACACGGGGACAAACAATGAGCAGTTCTTC
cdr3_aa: CASSLVYTGTNNEQFF

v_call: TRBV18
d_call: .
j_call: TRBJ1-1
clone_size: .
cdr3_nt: TGTGCCAGCTCACCCAATGACGGGGAGGACACTGAAGCTTTCTTT
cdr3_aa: CASSPNDGEDTEAFF

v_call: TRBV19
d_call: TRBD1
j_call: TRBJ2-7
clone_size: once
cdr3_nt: TGTGCCAGTAGTATAGAGGGACAGGCCCACTACGAGCAGTACTTC
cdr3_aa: CASSIEGQAHYEQYF

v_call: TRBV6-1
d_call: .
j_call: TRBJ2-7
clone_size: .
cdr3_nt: TGTGCCAGCAGTGACGCCGGACTCATAGCCTACGAGCAGTACTTC
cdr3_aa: CASSDAGLIAYEQYF

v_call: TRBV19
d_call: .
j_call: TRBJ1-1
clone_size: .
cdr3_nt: TGTGCCAGTAGTATTAGGGAGGCGAACACTGAAGCTTTCTTT
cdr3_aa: CASSIREANTEAFF

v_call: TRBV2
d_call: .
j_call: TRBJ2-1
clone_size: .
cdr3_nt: TGTGCCAGCAGTGTTATGGGTAAGCAGTTCTTC
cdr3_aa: CASSVMGKQFF

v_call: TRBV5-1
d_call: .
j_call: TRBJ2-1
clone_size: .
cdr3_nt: TGCGCCAGCAGCTTGGAGGTGGCCGGCTACAATGAGCAGTTCTTC
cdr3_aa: CASSLEVAGYNEQFF

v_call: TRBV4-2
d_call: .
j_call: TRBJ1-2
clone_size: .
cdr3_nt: TGTGCCAGCAGCCAAGAACACCGGGATAACCCGATTGGCTACACCTTC
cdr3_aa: CASSQEHRDNPIGYTF

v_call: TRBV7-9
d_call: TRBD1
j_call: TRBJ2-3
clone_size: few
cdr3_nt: TGTGCCAGCAGCTTATGGACAGGGGCTCCAGATACGCAGTATTTT
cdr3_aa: CASSLWTGAPDTQYF

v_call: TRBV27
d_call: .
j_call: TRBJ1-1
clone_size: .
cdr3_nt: TGTGCCAGCAGTTTCGGGGGTGGTACTGAAGCTTTCTTT
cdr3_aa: CASSFGGGTEAFF